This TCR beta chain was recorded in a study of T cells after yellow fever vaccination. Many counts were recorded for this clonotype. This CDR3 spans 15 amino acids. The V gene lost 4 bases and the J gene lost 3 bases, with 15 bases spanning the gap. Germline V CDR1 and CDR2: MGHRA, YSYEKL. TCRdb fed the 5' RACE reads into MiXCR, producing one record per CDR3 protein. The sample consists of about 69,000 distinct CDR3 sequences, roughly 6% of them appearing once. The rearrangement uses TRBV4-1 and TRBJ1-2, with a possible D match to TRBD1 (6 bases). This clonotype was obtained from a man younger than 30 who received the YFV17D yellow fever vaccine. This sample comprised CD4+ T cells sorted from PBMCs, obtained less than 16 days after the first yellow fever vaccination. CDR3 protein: CASSLTGTYYYGYTF. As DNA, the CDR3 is TGCGCCAGCAGCCTCACAGGGACCTACTACTATGGCTACACCTTC.